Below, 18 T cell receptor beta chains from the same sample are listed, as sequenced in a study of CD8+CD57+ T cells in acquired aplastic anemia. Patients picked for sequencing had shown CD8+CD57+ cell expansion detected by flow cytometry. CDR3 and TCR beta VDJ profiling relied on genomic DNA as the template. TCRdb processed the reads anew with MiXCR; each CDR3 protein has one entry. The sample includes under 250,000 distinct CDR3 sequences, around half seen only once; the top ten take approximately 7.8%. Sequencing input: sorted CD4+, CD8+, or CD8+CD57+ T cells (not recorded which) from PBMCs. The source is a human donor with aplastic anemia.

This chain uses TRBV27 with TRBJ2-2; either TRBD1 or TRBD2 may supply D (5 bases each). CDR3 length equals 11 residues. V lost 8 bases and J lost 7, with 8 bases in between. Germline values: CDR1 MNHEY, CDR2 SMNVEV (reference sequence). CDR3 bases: TGTGCCAGCGGTGGGGGCGGGGAGCTGTTTTTT. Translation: CASGGGGELFF.

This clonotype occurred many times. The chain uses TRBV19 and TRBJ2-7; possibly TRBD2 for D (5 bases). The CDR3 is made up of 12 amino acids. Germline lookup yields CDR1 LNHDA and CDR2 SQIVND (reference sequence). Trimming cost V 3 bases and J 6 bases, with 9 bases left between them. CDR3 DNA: TGTGCCAGTAGTATTCGGGGTCGCGAGCAGTACTTC. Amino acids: CASSIRGREQYF.

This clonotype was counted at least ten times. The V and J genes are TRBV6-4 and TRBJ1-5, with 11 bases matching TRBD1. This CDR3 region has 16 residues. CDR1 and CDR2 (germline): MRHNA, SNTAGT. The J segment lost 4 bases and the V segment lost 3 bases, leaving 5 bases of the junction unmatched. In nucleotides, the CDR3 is TGTGCCAGCAGTGATGTAGGACAGGGGGCGAATCAGCCCCAGCATTTT. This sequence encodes CASSDVGQGANQPQHF.

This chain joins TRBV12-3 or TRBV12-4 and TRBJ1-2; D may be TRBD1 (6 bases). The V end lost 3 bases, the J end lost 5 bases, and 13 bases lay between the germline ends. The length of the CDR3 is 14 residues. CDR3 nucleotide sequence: TGTGCCAGCAGTTTGGGGGGAGGGGGGTATGGCTACACCTTC. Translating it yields CASSLGGGGYGYTF.

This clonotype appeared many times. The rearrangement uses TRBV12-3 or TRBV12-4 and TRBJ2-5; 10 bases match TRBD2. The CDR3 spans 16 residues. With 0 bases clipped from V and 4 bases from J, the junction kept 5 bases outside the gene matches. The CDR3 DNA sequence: TGTGCCAGCAGTTTAGCGGGAGCGGGAGGGGTAGAGACCCAGTACTTC. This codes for CASSLAGAGGVETQYF.

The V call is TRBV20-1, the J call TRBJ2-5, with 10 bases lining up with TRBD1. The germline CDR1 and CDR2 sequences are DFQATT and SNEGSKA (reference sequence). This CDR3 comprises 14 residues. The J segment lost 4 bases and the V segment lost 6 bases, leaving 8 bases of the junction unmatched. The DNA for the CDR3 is TGCAGTGCCGGGACAGGGGAGGGTATAGAGACCCAGTACTTC. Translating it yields CSAGTGEGIETQYF.

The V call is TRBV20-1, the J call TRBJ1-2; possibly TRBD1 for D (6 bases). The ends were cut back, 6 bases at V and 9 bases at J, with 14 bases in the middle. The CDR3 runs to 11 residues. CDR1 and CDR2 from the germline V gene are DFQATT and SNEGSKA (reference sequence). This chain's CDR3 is CSASPGERYTF. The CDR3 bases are TGCAGTGCGAGCCCAGGGGAACGCTACACCTTC.

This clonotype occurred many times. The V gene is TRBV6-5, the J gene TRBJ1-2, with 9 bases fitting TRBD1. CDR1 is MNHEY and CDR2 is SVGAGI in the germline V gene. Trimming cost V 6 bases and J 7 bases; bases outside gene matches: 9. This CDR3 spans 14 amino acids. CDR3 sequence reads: CASSRGTGLLGYTF. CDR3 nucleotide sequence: TGTGCCAGCAGCCGGGGGACAGGGTTACTTGGCTACACCTTC.

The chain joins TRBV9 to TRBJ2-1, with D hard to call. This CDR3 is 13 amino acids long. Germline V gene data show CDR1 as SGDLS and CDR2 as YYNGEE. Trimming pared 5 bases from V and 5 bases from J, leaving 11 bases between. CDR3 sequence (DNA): TGTGCCAGCAGTGTAAACCCAAACAATGAGCAGTTCTTC. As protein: CASSVNPNNEQFF.

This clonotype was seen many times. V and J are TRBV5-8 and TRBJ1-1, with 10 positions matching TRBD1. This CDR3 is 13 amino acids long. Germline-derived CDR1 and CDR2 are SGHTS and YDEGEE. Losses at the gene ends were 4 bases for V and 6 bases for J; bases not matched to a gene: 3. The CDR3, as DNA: TGTGCCAGCAGCCCGGGGACAGGGGCTGAAGCTTTCTTT. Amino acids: CASSPGTGAEAFF.

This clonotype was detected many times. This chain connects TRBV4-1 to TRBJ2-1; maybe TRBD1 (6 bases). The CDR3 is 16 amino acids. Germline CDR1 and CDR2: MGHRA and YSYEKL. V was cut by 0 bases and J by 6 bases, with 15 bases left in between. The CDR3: CASSQESQGLTNEQFF. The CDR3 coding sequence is TGCGCCAGCAGCCAAGAGTCACAGGGTCTTACCAATGAGCAGTTCTTC.

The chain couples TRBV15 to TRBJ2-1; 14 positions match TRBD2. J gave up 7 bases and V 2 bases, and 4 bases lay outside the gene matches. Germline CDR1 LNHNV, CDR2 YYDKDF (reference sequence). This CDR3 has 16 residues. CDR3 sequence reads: CATSRPGLAGVNEQFF. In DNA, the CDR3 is TGTGCCACCAGCAGACCGGGACTAGCGGGAGTTAATGAGCAGTTCTTC.

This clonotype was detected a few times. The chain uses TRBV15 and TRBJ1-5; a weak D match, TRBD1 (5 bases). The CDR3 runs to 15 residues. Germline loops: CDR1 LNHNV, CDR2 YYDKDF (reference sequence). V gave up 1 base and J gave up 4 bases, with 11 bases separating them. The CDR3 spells CATSRVGQGNQPQHF. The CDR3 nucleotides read TGTGCCACCAGCAGAGTTGGGCAGGGTAATCAGCCCCAGCATTTT.

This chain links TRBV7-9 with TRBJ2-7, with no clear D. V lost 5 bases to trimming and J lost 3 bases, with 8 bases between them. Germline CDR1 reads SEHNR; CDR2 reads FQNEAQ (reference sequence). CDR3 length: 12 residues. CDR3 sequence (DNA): TGTGCCAGCAGCCGTGGGTTCTACGAGCAGTACTTC. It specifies CASSRGFYEQYF.

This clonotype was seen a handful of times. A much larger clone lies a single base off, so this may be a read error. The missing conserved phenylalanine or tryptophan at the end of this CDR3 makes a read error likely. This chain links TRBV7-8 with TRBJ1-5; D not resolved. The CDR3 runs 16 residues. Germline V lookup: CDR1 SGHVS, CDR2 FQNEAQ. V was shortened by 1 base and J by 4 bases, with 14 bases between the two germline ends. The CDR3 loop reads CASSLVGSIANQPQHL. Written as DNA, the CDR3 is TGTGCCAGCAGCTTAGTGGGAAGCATTGCAAATCAGCCCCAGCATCTT.

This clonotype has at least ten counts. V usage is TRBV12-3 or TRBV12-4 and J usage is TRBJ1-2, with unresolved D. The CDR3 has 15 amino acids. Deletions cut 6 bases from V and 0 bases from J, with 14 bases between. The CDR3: CASSHPGQSNYGYTF. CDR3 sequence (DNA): TGTGCCAGCAGCCATCCCGGGCAGTCTAACTATGGCTACACCTTC.

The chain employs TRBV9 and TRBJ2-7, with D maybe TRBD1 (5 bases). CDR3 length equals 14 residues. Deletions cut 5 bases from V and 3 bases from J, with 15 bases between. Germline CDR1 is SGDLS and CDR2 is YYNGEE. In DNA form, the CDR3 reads TGTGCCAGCAGTCTGCAGGGTTGGAACTACGAGCAGTACTTC. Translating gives CASSLQGWNYEQYF.

CDR3 coding DNA: TGTGCGGCCGGGGGGACCTACTACAATGAGCAGTTCTTC. Encoded protein: CAAGGTYYNEQFF. The chain recombines TRBV7-9 with TRBJ2-1, with 7 nucleotides matching TRBD2. Germline lookup yields CDR1 SEHNR and CDR2 FQNEAQ (reference sequence). The length of the CDR3 is 13 residues.